This TCR beta chain was obtained from a study of blood T cells in healthy people across ages. Study-wide results and limits: Long-lived and aged donors differed, with more naive CD4+ cells and higher diversity in the long-lived.

Details on this clonotype: Its antigen remains unknown.

Primed by a sample-barcoded 5' primer and a J-beta primer mix, a second PCR proceeded for roughly 7 to 11 cycles. Samples each returned at least 3 million CDR3-containing paired-end reads. TCRdb reanalysed the 5' RACE reads using MiXCR and keeps one entry per CDR3 protein. The data show approximately 730,000 distinct CDR3 sequences, around 46% seen once. This TCR derives from an older woman in good health. The material sequenced was blood.

In nucleotides, the CDR3 is TGCAGCGCCGGAGGCGGCAGGGGAACCTACAATGAGCAGTTCTTC. Amino acid sequence: CSAGGGRGTYNEQFF. The gene calls are TRBV29-1 and TRBJ2-1; D is perhaps TRBD1 (6 bases). Trimming pared 7 bases from V and 2 bases from J, leaving 18 bases between. Germline V gene sequence: CDR1 SQVTM, CDR2 ANQGSEA. The CDR3 length is 15 residues.